The next 16 T cell receptor beta chains were all read from a single sample in a study of beta chain features in type 1 diabetes. Sequenced material consisted of expressed TCRB transcripts (all of the isolated RNA was reverse transcribed). TCRdb's table, derived via immunoSEQ multiplex PCR, lists solely in-frame clones and lacks some. The table has some 180,000 clones, about 12% seen once; the top ten hold 0.55% to 0.8%. What was sequenced was central memory CD4+ T cells from blood. All receptors come from a woman between 18 and 30 years old in good health.

A few counts support this clone. The V gene is TRBV5-1, the J gene TRBJ2-1; no reliable D call. The CDR3 runs to 16 residues. Trimming shortened V by 1 base and J by 0 bases, and 11 bases separated the two germline ends. Looked up from germline, CDR1 is SGHRS and CDR2 is YFSETQ. CDR3 residues: CASSLSAASSYNEQFF. The CDR3, as DNA: TGCGCCAGCAGCTTGTCTGCCGCCAGCTCCTACAATGAGCAGTTCTTC.

This clone was observed a few times. The gene calls are TRBV19 and TRBJ1-5; TRBD1 matches at 11 bases. With 9 bases clipped from V and 0 bases from J, the junction kept 13 bases outside the gene matches. The germline gives CDR1 LNHDA, CDR2 SQIVND (reference sequence). The CDR3 runs to 18 residues. CDR3 sequence reads: CARQAGTGGYYSNQPQHF. In DNA form, the CDR3 reads TGTGCCAGGCAAGCCGGGACAGGGGGATACTATAGCAATCAGCCCCAGCATTTT.

This sequence joins TRBV5-1 and TRBJ1-2, with 8 positions matching TRBD1. Germline assignment: CDR1 SGHRS and CDR2 YFSETQ. The CDR3 contains 12 residues. The trim removed 4 bases at V and 6 bases at J, leaving 2 bases unmatched. The CDR3 here is CASSVTGDGYTF. The CDR3 DNA sequence: TGCGCCAGCAGCGTGACAGGGGATGGCTACACCTTC.

This clone was found a few times. The gene calls are TRBV28 and TRBJ1-2; TRBD1 matches at 7 bases. The germline CDR1 and CDR2 sequences are MDHEN and SYDVKM. V lost 5 bases, J lost 2 bases, and 14 bases stayed unmatched. The CDR3 length is 17 residues. The CDR3 DNA reads TGTGCCAGCAGTCCCACTCCCGGGGACAGCCTGAACTATGGCTACACCTTC. Residues: CASSPTPGDSLNYGYTF.

The rearrangement uses TRBV9 and TRBJ2-7; D is possibly TRBD1 (5 bases). V was cut by 3 bases and J by 5 bases, with 15 bases left in between. This CDR3 contains 14 residues. CDR1 and CDR2 (germline): SGDLS, YYNGEE. In nucleotides, the CDR3 is TGTGCCAGCAGCGGCGGCAGGGCGGCCAACGAGCAGTACTTC. Translating it yields CASSGGRAANEQYF.

This clone was seen only a few times. The CDR3 coding sequence is TGCGCCAGCAGCGGATCAGGGGGTGGCGAGCAGTACTTC. The encoded protein is CASSGSGGGEQYF. This chain uses TRBV5-1 with TRBJ2-7, with 7 bases aligning to TRBD1. The ends lost 4 bases at V and 6 bases at J; junction bases unmatched: 7. This CDR3 region has 13 residues. Germline V gene sequence: CDR1 SGHRS, CDR2 YFSETQ. The full variable domain, in which reference TRBV5-1 and TRBJ2-7 provide the parts outside the CDR3, is KAGVTQTPRYLIKTRGQQVTLSCSPISGHRSVSWYQQTPGQGLQFLFEYFSETQRNKGNFPGRFSGRQFSNSRSEMNVSTLELGDSALYLCASSGSGGGEQYFGPGTRLTVT.

Only a few counts were recorded for this clone. This chain uses TRBV7-8 with TRBJ2-1, with D uncertain. Germline V CDR1 and CDR2: SGHVS, FQNEAQ. The V end was cut by 11 bases, the J end by 2 bases, with 13 bases between. The length of the CDR3 is 13 residues. The CDR3 reads CASSPGTYNEQFF. In nucleotides, the CDR3 is TGTGCCTCCTCCCCAGGAACCTACAATGAGCAGTTCTTC. Using reference TRBV7-8 and TRBJ2-1 for the parts outside the CDR3, the full variable domain is GAGVSQSPRYKVAKRGQDVALRCDPISGHVSLFWYQQALGQGPEFLTYFQNEAQLDKSGLPSDRFFAERPEGSVSTLKIQRTQQEDSAVYLCASSPGTYNEQFFGPGTRLTVL.

This clone was seen ten or more times. This rearrangement joins TRBV6-6 to TRBJ2-7; tentatively, D is TRBD1 (6 bases). Per germline, CDR1 MNHNY and CDR2 SVGAGI (reference sequence). With 7 bases removed from V and 4 bases from J, the gap between germline ends came to 14 bases. The CDR3 runs to 13 residues. The CDR3 bases are TGTGCCAGCAAAGGGGGTCTGGTGTACGAGCAGTACTTC. Protein product: CASKGGLVYEQYF.

This rearrangement joins TRBV10-3 to TRBJ2-1; 11 positions agree with TRBD2. The germline gives CDR1 ENHRY, CDR2 SYGVKD. V shed 9 bases, J shed 0 bases, and the junction held 7 bases outside the gene matches. The CDR3 consists of 16 residues. The DNA of the CDR3 is TGTGCCATGTCCGGGACTAGCGGTTCCTCCTACAATGAGCAGTTCTTC. Translation: CAMSGTSGSSYNEQFF.

The chain has TRBV29-1 and TRBJ2-3; D is unresolved. The CDR3 is made up of 12 amino acids. Looked up from germline, CDR1 is SQVTM and CDR2 is ANQGSEA. Trimming left V 8 bases short and J 3 bases short, with 12 bases between. The CDR3 DNA follows: TGCAGCTCAGAAGCAGGAACAGATACGCAGTATTTT. This codes for CSSEAGTDTQYF.

In its sample, this clone was seen a few times. The chain uses TRBV6-9 and TRBJ2-7; TRBD2 is a possible D gene (6 bases). In germline, CDR1 is MNHGY, CDR2 SVAAGI. CDR3 length: 15 amino acids. Trimming took off 0 bases at V and 6 bases at J, with 15 bases between the two ends. CDR3 protein: CASSYSGWRGFEQYF. CDR3 in DNA: TGTGCCAGCAGTTATTCCGGGTGGAGGGGCTTCGAGCAGTACTTC.

The table lists this clone with a few counts. The rearrangement joins TRBV4-2 to TRBJ2-1; 8 nucleotides match TRBD2. Germline CDR1 LGHNA, CDR2 YNFKEQ. The CDR3 is 16 amino acids. V shed 0 bases, J shed 6 bases, and the junction held 7 bases outside the gene matches. The CDR3 DNA reads as TGTGCCAGCAGCCAAGATACTGCCAGCGGGGGCAATGAGCAGTTCTTC. Its translation: CASSQDTASGGNEQFF.

CDR3 sequence reads: CASSQGQGVVNEQFF. CDR3 DNA sequence: TGTGCCAGCAGCCAAGGACAGGGCGTAGTCAATGAGCAGTTCTTC. The rearrangement links TRBV4-2 to TRBJ2-1; 7 bases map to TRBD1. This CDR3 comprises 15 residues. Germline V lookup: CDR1 LGHNA, CDR2 YNFKEQ. After removal of 1 base from V and 6 bases from J, the junction contained 6 bases not matched to a gene.

This clone has more than one count but fewer than ten. The rearrangement uses TRBV6-1 and TRBJ1-3; D unclear. Trimming pared 4 bases from V and 0 bases from J, leaving 7 bases between. Per the germline V gene, CDR1 is MNHNS and CDR2 is SASEGT. This CDR3 has 14 amino acids. The CDR3 is CASSGRYSGNTIYF. The CDR3 nucleotides read TGTGCCAGCAGTGGGCGGTACTCTGGAAACACCATATATTTT.

This chain links TRBV5-1 with TRBJ2-7, with TRBD1 as a possible D gene (5 bases). From germline, CDR1 is SGHRS and CDR2 YFSETQ. The CDR3 has 13 residues. V lost 2 bases and J lost 2, with 8 bases in between. The CDR3 loop is CASSFDSTYEQYF. CDR3 sequence (DNA): TGCGCCAGCAGCTTCGACAGTACCTACGAGCAGTACTTC.

This clone was counted only a few times. The chain uses TRBV29-1 and TRBJ1-1; the D gene is possibly TRBD1 (6 bases). CDR1 and CDR2 from the germline V gene are SQVTM and ANQGSEA. The CDR3 runs 11 residues. With 7 bases removed from V and 9 bases from J, the gap between germline ends came to 15 bases. The CDR3 bases are TGCAGCGCCGGGACACATCCTCAAGCTTTCTTT. This encodes CSAGTHPQAFF.